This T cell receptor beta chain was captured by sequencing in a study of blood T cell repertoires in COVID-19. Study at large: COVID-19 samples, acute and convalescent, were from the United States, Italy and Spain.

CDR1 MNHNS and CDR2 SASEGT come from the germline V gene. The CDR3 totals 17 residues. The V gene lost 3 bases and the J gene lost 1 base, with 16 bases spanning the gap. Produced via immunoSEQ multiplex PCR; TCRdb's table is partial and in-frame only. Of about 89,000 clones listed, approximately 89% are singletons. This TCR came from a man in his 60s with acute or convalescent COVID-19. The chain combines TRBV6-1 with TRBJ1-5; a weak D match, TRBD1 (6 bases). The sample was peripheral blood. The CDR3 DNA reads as TGTGCCAGCAGTGATACAGGGAAGTCAGGCAGCAATCAGCCCCAGCATTTT. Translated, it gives CASSDTGKSGSNQPQHF.